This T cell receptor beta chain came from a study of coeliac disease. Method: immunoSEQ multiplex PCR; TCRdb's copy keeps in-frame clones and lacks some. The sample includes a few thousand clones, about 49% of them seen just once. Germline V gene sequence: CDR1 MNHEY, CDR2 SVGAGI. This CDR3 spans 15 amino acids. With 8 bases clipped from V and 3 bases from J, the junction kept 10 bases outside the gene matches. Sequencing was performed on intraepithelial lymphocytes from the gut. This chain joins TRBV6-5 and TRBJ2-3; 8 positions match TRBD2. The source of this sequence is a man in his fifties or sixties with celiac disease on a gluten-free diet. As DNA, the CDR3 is TGTGCCAGCGGCTACCGGGGGGGCCGGACAGATACGCAGTATTTT. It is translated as CASGYRGGRTDTQYF.